This TCR beta chain was sequenced in a study of CD8+CD57+ T cells in acquired aplastic anemia. Template material for TCR beta VDJ and CDR3 profiling consisted of genomic DNA. Each CDR3 protein gets one entry after TCRdb re-called the reads with MiXCR. The sample yields 50,000 to 70,000 distinct CDR3 sequences, about 50% seen once. Study outcomes and limitations: No significant patient-versus-control difference appeared in CD8+ Simpson's diversity.

For this clonotype: Its cognate antigen is unknown.

CDR3 size: 15 residues. Trimming removed 0 bases from V and 0 bases from J, with 9 bases in between. CDR1 LNHNV and CDR2 YYDKDF come from the germline V gene (reference sequence). Sequencing used sorted CD4+, CD8+, or CD8+CD57+ T cells (not recorded which) from PBMCs. The chain employs TRBV15 and TRBJ2-7; no reliable D call. The sequence was collected from a human donor in good health, serving as a control. In DNA, the CDR3 is TGTGCCACCAGCAGAGATACAGTCACCTCCTACGAGCAGTACTTC. Translating it yields CATSRDTVTSYEQYF.